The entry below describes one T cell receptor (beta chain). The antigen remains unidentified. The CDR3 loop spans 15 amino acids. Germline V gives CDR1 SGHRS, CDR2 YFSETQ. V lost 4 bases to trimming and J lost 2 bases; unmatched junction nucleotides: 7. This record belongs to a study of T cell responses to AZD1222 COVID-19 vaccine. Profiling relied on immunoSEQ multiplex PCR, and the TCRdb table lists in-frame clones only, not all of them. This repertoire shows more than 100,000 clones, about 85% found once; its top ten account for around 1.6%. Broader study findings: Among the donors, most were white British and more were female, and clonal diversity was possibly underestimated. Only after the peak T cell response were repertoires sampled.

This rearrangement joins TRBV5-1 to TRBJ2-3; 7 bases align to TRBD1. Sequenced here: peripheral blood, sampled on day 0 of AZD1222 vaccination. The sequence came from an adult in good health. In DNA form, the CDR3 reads TGCGCCAGCAGCCCCACCGGACAGGTCACAGATACGCAGTATTTT. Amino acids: CASSPTGQVTDTQYF. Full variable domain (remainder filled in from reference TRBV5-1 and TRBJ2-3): KAGVTQTPRYLIKTRGQQVTLSCSPISGHRSVSWYQQTPGQGLQFLFEYFSETQRNKGNFPGRFSGRQFSNSRSEMNVSTLELGDSALYLCASSPTGQVTDTQYFGPGTRLTVL.